Listed below are T cell receptor beta chains from one sample, sequenced in a study of neurological immune-mediated disorders. MiXCR was run by TCRdb on the 5' RACE reads, yielding one entry per CDR3 protein. The sample consists of about 71,000 distinct CDR3 sequences, less than 5.5% of them appearing once. The source material was PBMCs. The origin of the receptors is a man aged 25 to 40 with multiple sclerosis. CDR3s include the opening cysteine and the closing phenylalanine or tryptophan. The order of the fields is clone size, J gene, D gene, V gene, CDR3 protein, CDR3 DNA. A D gene is named only where the DNA matches it firmly. Clone size is shown for a subset of rows, as once, few, many or a class of expanded clone.

few,TRBJ1-5,NA,TRBV6-5,CASSTGSQPQHF,TGTGCCAGCAGTACAGGGTCTCAGCCCCAGCATTTT
many,TRBJ1-2,NA,TRBV7-3,CASSREGGGGYTF,TGTGCCAGCAGCCGAGAGGGGGGCGGTGGCTACACCTTC
NA,TRBJ1-5,NA,TRBV20-1,CSGWWAVNQPQHF,TGCAGTGGCTGGTGGGCAGTCAATCAGCCCCAGCATTTT
many,TRBJ1-2,TRBD1,TRBV4-1,CASSPGQAFDYGYTF,TGCGCCAGCAGCCCTGGACAGGCTTTTGACTATGGCTACACCTTC
NA,TRBJ2-5,NA,TRBV14,CASSRNPETVQETQYF,TGTGCCAGCAGCCGGAACCCCGAGACAGTTCAAGAGACCCAGTACTTC
few,TRBJ1-4,NA,TRBV5-1,CASSNNGPTAEEKLFF,TGCGCCAGCAGCAACAACGGGCCCACGGCGGAGGAAAAACTGTTTTTT
NA,TRBJ1-6,NA,TRBV10-2,CASSESPSNTLHF,TGCGCCAGCAGTGAGTCGCCCAGCAATACCCTCCACTTT
many,TRBJ2-3,NA,TRBV20-1,CSARDRRLAGADTQYF,TGCAGTGCTAGAGATAGGAGACTAGCAGGGGCAGATACGCAGTATTTT
few,TRBJ1-5,TRBD1,TRBV5-6,CASRHDRAGQPQHF,TGTGCCAGCAGACATGACAGGGCTGGCCAGCCCCAGCATTTT
many,TRBJ1-2,NA,TRBV6-6,CASSYDYGYTF,TGTGCCAGCAGTTACGACTATGGCTACACCTTC
many,TRBJ1-3,NA,TRBV12-3/TRBV12-4,CASSLWGSGNTIYF,TGTGCCAGCAGTTTATGGGGATCTGGAAACACCATATATTTT
many,TRBJ1-1,NA,TRBV2,CASTEIRGNTEAFF,TGTGCCAGCACCGAAATACGGGGGAACACTGAAGCTTTCTTT
many,TRBJ1-1,TRBD1,TRBV5-1,CASSGGQGNTEAFF,TGCGCCAGCAGCGGGGGACAGGGTAACACTGAAGCTTTCTTT
many,TRBJ2-5,TRBD2,TRBV27,CASSPRLARRETQYF,TGTGCCAGCAGTCCACGACTAGCGCGACGAGAGACCCAGTACTTC
many,TRBJ2-1,NA,TRBV9,CASSAGGFSSYNEQFF,TGTGCCAGCAGCGCGGGGGGCTTCAGCTCCTACAATGAGCAGTTCTTC
few,TRBJ1-2,NA,TRBV7-8,CASSLDGTYYGYTF,TGTGCCAGCAGCTTAGACGGGACTTACTATGGCTACACCTTC
many,TRBJ2-5,NA,TRBV10-3,CAISESSVGSWGGETQYF,TGTGCCATCAGTGAATCCTCCGTGGGGAGCTGGGGTGGAGAGACCCAGTACTTC
many,TRBJ1-2,NA,TRBV12-3/TRBV12-4,CASSLLGYGYTF,TGTGCCAGCAGTTTATTGGGCTATGGCTACACCTTC
many,TRBJ1-2,NA,TRBV6-5,CASSPYRSAYYGYTF,TGTGCCAGCAGTCCTTATCGCTCAGCCTACTATGGCTACACCTTC
many,TRBJ2-2,TRBD2,TRBV6-5,CASSFGTIQNTGELFF,TGTGCCAGCAGCTTCGGGACTATTCAAAACACCGGGGAGCTGTTTTTT
many,TRBJ1-2,NA,TRBV12-3/TRBV12-4,CASTAPGGETVNGYTF,TGTGCCAGCACCGCTCCTGGCGGGGAGACCGTTAATGGCTACACCTTC
NA,TRBJ1-1,NA,TRBV5-1,CASSLGTRTAFF,TGCGCCAGCAGCTTGGGAACAAGGACAGCTTTCTTT
many,TRBJ1-5,TRBD1,TRBV5-1,CASSEGQGAGQPQHF,TGCGCCAGCAGCGAGGGACAGGGGGCTGGCCAGCCCCAGCATTTT
many,TRBJ2-1,NA,TRBV24-1,CATSDPNVLGEQFF,TGTGCCACCAGTGACCCGAACGTTCTCGGTGAGCAGTTCTTC
NA,TRBJ1-1,NA,TRBV18,CASSPRRGENTEAFF,TGTGCCAGCTCACCACGCCGTGGAGAGAACACTGAAGCTTTCTTT
many,TRBJ2-3,NA,TRBV9,CASSVDRSSTDTQYF,TGTGCCAGCAGCGTAGACAGAAGTAGCACAGATACGCAGTATTTT
many,TRBJ1-2,NA,TRBV5-1,CASSAHRVHGYTF,TGCGCCAGCAGCGCCCACAGGGTACATGGCTACACCTTC
NA,TRBJ2-5,TRBD1,TRBV20-1,CSARRQGGETQYF,TGCAGTGCTAGAAGACAGGGGGGAGAGACCCAGTACTTC
many,TRBJ2-1,NA,TRBV3-1,CASRQAHEQFF,TGTGCCAGCAGGCAGGCACATGAGCAGTTCTTC
NA,TRBJ1-1,NA,TRBV7-6,CASRGLEGSGTEAFF,TGTGCCAGCAGGGGGCTTGAGGGAAGTGGCACTGAAGCTTTCTTT
many,TRBJ2-2,TRBD1,TRBV12-3/TRBV12-4,CASSSPGQGGGELFF,TGTGCCAGCAGTTCCCCGGGACAGGGTGGAGGGGAGCTGTTTTTT
many,TRBJ2-7,TRBD1,TRBV2,CASSGGTGGEQYF,TGTGCCAGCAGTGGTGGGACAGGGGGCGAGCAGTACTTC
many,TRBJ1-2,NA,TRBV5-1,CASSLGTANYGYTF,TGCGCCAGCAGCTTGGGCACGGCTAACTATGGCTACACCTTC
many,TRBJ1-4,NA,TRBV7-9,CASSLIGGGANEKLFF,TGTGCCAGCAGCTTAATAGGGGGAGGAGCTAATGAAAAACTGTTTTTT
many,TRBJ2-5,NA,TRBV7-9,CASTPSGVEQTQYF,TGTGCCAGCACCCCGTCCGGTGTCGAACAGACCCAGTACTTC
many,TRBJ2-4,NA,TRBV5-1,CASTLGQLDDIQYF,TGCGCCAGCACGCTTGGGCAGTTAGACGACATTCAGTACTTC
many,TRBJ1-1,NA,TRBV15,CATSRGLSSPRRAFF,TGTGCCACCAGCAGAGGTTTAAGTTCTCCAAGGCGCGCTTTCTTT
many,TRBJ1-1,NA,TRBV12-3/TRBV12-4,CASPRETGLNTEAFF,TGTGCCAGCCCCCGAGAGACAGGCTTGAACACTGAAGCTTTCTTT
many,TRBJ1-1,NA,TRBV5-1,CASTVRPQNTEAFF,TGCGCCAGCACCGTGCGGCCCCAAAACACTGAAGCTTTCTTT
many,TRBJ2-1,NA,TRBV30,CAWSVVKEDNEQFF,TGTGCCTGGAGTGTAGTAAAAGAGGACAATGAGCAGTTCTTC
many,TRBJ1-1,NA,TRBV2,CAFAERGNTEAFF,TGTGCCTTTGCCGAAAGGGGGAACACTGAAGCTTTCTTT
many,TRBJ2-5,NA,TRBV4-1,CASSLDSRGETQYF,TGCGCCAGCAGCCTCGACTCACGGGGGGAGACCCAGTACTTC